These 32 T cell receptor beta chains were all obtained from the same sample, sequenced in a study of cytomegalovirus exposure and HLA in healthy donors. Primers for the PCR totalled 60 Vbeta and 13 Jbeta. The data were produced by immunoSEQ multiplex PCR, yet TCRdb's version contains in-frame clones alone and is incomplete. The sample holds 150,000 to 180,000 clones, around 80% seen once. The sequenced sample consisted of PBMCs. Receptor source: a man younger than 30 in good health and CMV-seronegative.

The chain joins TRBV21-1 to TRBJ2-5; the D call TRBD2 from the table was never checked on the DNA. TRBV21-1 is flagged as a pseudogene. There are 15 residues in the CDR3. CDR3 in amino acids: CASSKAGREEETQYF. CDR3 DNA: TGTGCCAGCAGCAAAGCGGGCAGGGAGGAAGAGACCCAGTACTTC.

V is TRBV6-1 and J is TRBJ2-7; tentatively, D is TRBD1 (8 bases). CDR3 length: 14 amino acids. Germline assignment: CDR1 MNHNS and CDR2 SASEGT. V shed 6 bases and J shed 0 bases, with 12 bases lying between them. As DNA, the CDR3 is TGTGCCAGCAGGACAGGGGAGGGCTCCTACGAGCAGTACTTC. It yields the protein CASRTGEGSYEQYF.

A few counts support this clone. The J gene is TRBJ1-3, the V gene TRBV6-6; the D gene is possibly TRBD1 (6 bases). Trimming took off 4 bases at V and 0 bases at J, with 10 bases between the two ends. The CDR3 contains 15 residues. The germline V gene has CDR1 MNHNY and CDR2 SVGAGI (reference sequence). The DNA of the CDR3 is TGTGCCAGCAGTTTCACAGGGACCTCTGGAAACACCATATATTTT. Protein: CASSFTGTSGNTIYF.

This chain connects TRBV2 to TRBJ1-3; a weak D match, TRBD1 (6 bases). This CDR3 has 17 residues. Looked up from germline, CDR1 is SNHLY and CDR2 is FYNNEI. V lost 1 base and J lost 2, with 15 bases in between. The CDR3 DNA sequence: TGTGCCAGCAGTGAAGTACCAGACAGGTATCCTGGAAACACCATATATTTT. This gives the protein CASSEVPDRYPGNTIYF.

The chain employs TRBV6-5 and TRBJ2-7, with D possibly being TRBD2 (5 bases). V lost 7 bases, J lost 7 bases, and 14 bases lay in between. The CDR3 runs 12 residues. Looked up from germline, CDR1 is MNHEY and CDR2 is SVGAGI. CDR3: CASTQTGGEQYF. The DNA of the CDR3 is TGTGCCAGCACCCAAACCGGCGGGGAGCAGTACTTC.

V usage is TRBV6-5 and J usage is TRBJ1-2, with 7 nucleotides matching TRBD1. Losses at the gene ends were 6 bases for V and 4 bases for J; bases not matched to a gene: 5. Germline CDR1 and CDR2: MNHEY and SVGAGI. The CDR3 sequence is 13 residues long. CDR3: CASRSTGVYGYTF. The CDR3 DNA reads TGTGCCAGCAGATCTACAGGGGTCTATGGCTACACCTTC.

This chain joins TRBV29-1 and TRBJ2-7, with TRBD1 matching over 8 bases. V dropped 5 bases and J dropped 3; count of bases not matched to a gene: 15. Germline values: CDR1 SQVTM, CDR2 ANQGSEA. The CDR3 spans 16 residues. The CDR3, as DNA: TGCAGCGTTCCCTGGGTTGAGGGACAGGAAGGCTACGAGCAGTACTTC. Protein: CSVPWVEGQEGYEQYF.

This chain uses TRBV6-5 with TRBJ1-6; maybe TRBD1 (5 bases). The CDR3 covers 16 residues. V lost 2 bases, J lost 6 bases, and 14 bases lay in between. Germline loops: CDR1 MNHEY, CDR2 SVGAGI. The CDR3 is CASSYERGASNSPLHF. For the CDR3, the DNA is TGTGCCAGCAGTTACGAAAGGGGTGCTAGTAATTCACCCCTCCACTTT.

The gene calls are TRBV5-4 and TRBJ2-5, with 7 bases lining up with TRBD1. After removal of 1 base from V and 5 bases from J, the junction contained 8 bases not matched to a gene. CDR3 length equals 15 residues. CDR1 and CDR2 from the germline V gene are SGHNT and YYREEE (reference sequence). CDR3 sequence reads: CASSLYPGGRETQYF. The CDR3 bases are TGTGCCAGCAGCTTGTATCCAGGGGGTAGGGAGACCCAGTACTTC.

V usage is TRBV27 and J usage is TRBJ2-3; 11 bases match TRBD2. CDR1 and CDR2 from the germline V gene are MNHEY and SMNVEV (reference sequence). The CDR3 loop spans 18 amino acids. V lost 4 bases and J lost 5; bases outside the gene matches: 14. CDR3 region: CASSSYQFTGTSGDTQYF. The CDR3 coding sequence is TGTGCCAGCAGTTCTTACCAATTCACCGGGACTAGCGGAGATACGCAGTATTTT.

This rearrangement joins TRBV6-4 to TRBJ2-6; D may be TRBD1 (5 bases). V was shortened by 8 bases and J by 1 base, with 12 bases between the two germline ends. Germline V gene sequence: CDR1 MRHNA, CDR2 SNTAGT. The CDR3 runs 15 residues. In DNA, the CDR3 is TGTGCCAGCCGGACCCAGGGTTCTGGGGCCAACGTCCTGACTTTC. This codes for CASRTQGSGANVLTF.

This clone showed up just once. The chain recombines TRBV5-4 with TRBJ1-1; the match to TRBD1 covers 8 bases. The CDR3 contains 14 residues. After removal of 5 bases from V and 5 bases from J, the junction contained 8 bases not matched to a gene. CDR1 and CDR2 from the germline V gene are SGHNT and YYREEE (reference sequence). The CDR3 coding sequence is TGTGCCAGCAGTTACGACAGGGGCGGGACTGAAGCTTTCTTT. Translating it yields CASSYDRGGTEAFF.

This CDR3 reads CASSQESAGYSYEQYF. The DNA of the CDR3 is TGCGCCAGCAGCCAAGAGTCAGCGGGGTACTCCTACGAGCAGTACTTC. The V and J genes are TRBV4-3 and TRBJ2-7; 7 bases line up with TRBD2. This CDR3 comprises 16 residues. Germline CDR1 and CDR2: LGHNA and YSLEER. V shed 0 bases, J shed 0 bases, and the junction held 5 bases outside the gene matches.

The CDR3 is CASSPDRGQHEQYF. The DNA for the CDR3 is TGTGCCAGCAGTCCTGACAGGGGGCAGCACGAGCAGTACTTC. The V call is TRBV5-4, the J call TRBJ2-7, with TRBD1 identical over 10 bases. Germline CDR1 and CDR2: SGHNT and YYREEE (reference sequence). J lost 5 bases, V lost 5 bases, and 7 bases had no gene match. CDR3 size: 14 residues. The full variable domain, its missing parts supplied by reference TRBV5-4 and TRBJ2-7, is ETGVTQSPTHLIKTRGQQVTLRCSSQSGHNTVSWYQQALGQGPQFIFQYYREEENGRGNFPPRFSGLQFPNYSSELNVNALELDDSALYLCASSPDRGQHEQYFGPGTRLTVT.

The V gene is TRBV7-2, the J gene TRBJ2-1; 8 nucleotides line up with TRBD2. Germline lookup yields CDR1 SGHTA and CDR2 FQGNSA. V lost 5 bases and J lost 4; bases outside the gene matches: 7. This CDR3 region has 15 residues. CDR3 nucleotide sequence: TGTGCCAGCAGCCCAGAGAGCGGGAGATACAATGAGCAGTTCTTC. Amino acid sequence: CASSPESGRYNEQFF. The full variable domain, completed using reference TRBV7-2 and TRBJ2-1, is GAGVSQSPSNKVTEKGKDVELRCDPISGHTALYWYRQSLGQGLEFLIYFQGNSAPDKSGLPSDRFSAERTGGSVSTLTIQRTQQEDSAVYLCASSPESGRYNEQFFGPGTRLTVL.

The V and J genes are TRBV7-8 and TRBJ2-7; 7 positions match TRBD1. Germline CDR1 and CDR2: SGHVS and FQNEAQ. Trimming at V came to 7 bases and at J to 3 bases, leaving 9 bases not matched to a gene. The CDR3 is 14 amino acids. CDR3 in amino acids: CASTRGTHSYEQYF. The DNA of the CDR3 is TGTGCCAGCACCAGGGGGACCCATAGCTACGAGCAGTACTTC.

The V gene is TRBV18, the J gene TRBJ2-7; tentatively, D is TRBD2 (5 bases). From germline, CDR1 is KGHSH and CDR2 LQKENI. The V gene lost 8 bases and the J gene lost 0 bases, with 11 bases spanning the gap. This CDR3 contains 13 residues. CDR3 in amino acids: CASQDSASYEQYF. The CDR3 DNA follows: TGTGCCAGCCAGGACTCGGCCTCCTACGAGCAGTACTTC.

CDR3 nucleotide sequence: TGCGCCAGCAGCTTTTCGGGGGAGTTGAACACTGAAGCTTTCTTT. It is translated as CASSFSGELNTEAFF. The rearrangement joins TRBV5-1 to TRBJ1-1, with D possibly TRBD1 on 5 matching bases. V lost 2 bases, J lost 0 bases, and 11 bases lay in between. The CDR3 covers 15 residues. Germline CDR1 is SGHRS and CDR2 is YFSETQ.

The chain joins TRBV2 to TRBJ1-2; 7 bases align to TRBD1. The germline CDR1 and CDR2 sequences are SNHLY and FYNNEI. V lost 6 bases and J lost 2; bases outside the gene matches: 3. The CDR3 is 13 residues long. The DNA of the CDR3 is TGTGCCAGCAGCGGGACAGCCAACTATGGCTACACCTTC. This translates into CASSGTANYGYTF. Full variable domain (outside the CDR3, taken from reference TRBV2 and TRBJ1-2): EPEVTQTPSHQVTQMGQEVILRCVPISNHLYFYWYRQILGQKVEFLVSFYNNEISEKSEIFDDQFSVERPDGSNFTLKIRSTKLEDSAMYFCASSGTANYGYTFGSGTRLTVV.

The chain joins TRBV7-9 to TRBJ1-1, with D unclear. The CDR3 consists of 13 residues. Trimming cost V 8 bases and J 0 bases, with 10 bases left between them. Germline loops: CDR1 SEHNR, CDR2 FQNEAQ (reference sequence). CDR3 sequence: CASPKTMNTEAFF. The CDR3 nucleotides are TGTGCCAGCCCAAAGACTATGAACACTGAAGCTTTCTTT.

This clone was seen a handful of times. The chain uses TRBV10-3 and TRBJ2-5, with 9 bases that match TRBD1. CDR3 length: 15 amino acids. Germline V CDR1 and CDR2: ENHRY, SYGVKD. With 11 bases clipped from V and 5 bases from J, the junction kept 15 bases outside the gene matches. In DNA, the CDR3 is TGTGCCGCCTCTCCGGGACAGGGTGATGTTGAGACCCAGTACTTC. Amino acid sequence: CAASPGQGDVETQYF.

This clone was counted between two and nine times. This chain connects TRBV19 to TRBJ1-3; 7 bases match TRBD1. Germline trimming cut 5 bases from V and 4 bases from J; bases unmatched to any gene: 11. CDR1 and CDR2 from the germline V gene are LNHDA and SQIVND (reference sequence). The CDR3 sequence is 16 residues long. This CDR3 is CASSSAGGPLGNTIYF. CDR3 DNA: TGTGCCAGTAGTTCTGCAGGGGGACCCCTGGGAAACACCATATATTTT.

This chain links TRBV7-9 with TRBJ2-7; 8 positions match TRBD2. The CDR3 has 15 amino acids. After removal of 4 bases from V and 1 base from J, the junction contained 6 bases not matched to a gene. Germline-derived CDR1 and CDR2 are SEHNR and FQNEAQ (reference sequence). The CDR3: CASSSGLGASYEQYF. In DNA, the CDR3 is TGTGCCAGCAGCTCGGGACTAGGTGCTTCCTACGAGCAGTACTTC.

CDR3 residues: CASSLGTEDNIQYF. CDR3 nucleotides: TGTGCCAGCAGCCTGGGGACTGAAGACAACATTCAGTACTTC. This chain connects TRBV6-5 to TRBJ2-4; possibly TRBD2 for D (6 bases). The CDR3 is 14 amino acids. CDR1 and CDR2 from the germline V gene are MNHEY and SVGAGI. V dropped 6 bases and J dropped 7 bases, with 16 bases sitting between them.

The chain recombines TRBV27 with TRBJ2-7; TRBD2 matches 15 bases. Germline trimming cut 5 bases from V and 6 bases from J; bases unmatched to any gene: 8. The CDR3 consists of 16 residues. Germline V CDR1 and CDR2: MNHEY, SMNVEV (reference sequence). For the CDR3, the DNA is TGTGCCAGCAGTCTAATCCGGACTAGCGGGAGGGCCGAGCAGTACTTC. This gives the protein CASSLIRTSGRAEQYF.

The chain recombines TRBV5-1 with TRBJ2-3; the match to TRBD1 covers 8 bases. This CDR3 contains 15 residues. Germline V lookup: CDR1 SGHRS, CDR2 YFSETQ. J gave up 5 bases and V 0 bases, and 5 bases lay outside the gene matches. This chain's CDR3 is CASSLVGGTGDTQYF. DNA for the CDR3: TGCGCCAGCAGCTTGGTTGGGGGGACAGGAGATACGCAGTATTTT.

The chain uses TRBV4-3 and TRBJ2-2; D may be TRBD2 (6 bases). From germline, CDR1 is LGHNA and CDR2 YSLEER. Between the trimmed V and J ends, which lost 2 bases and 5 bases, there was a span of 18 bases. This CDR3 region has 17 residues. The CDR3 protein is CASSQSNLGGRTGELFF. The CDR3 DNA reads TGCGCCAGCAGCCAATCGAACCTGGGAGGACGGACCGGGGAGCTGTTTTTT.

The chain couples TRBV4-1 to TRBJ2-2; 11 positions match TRBD2. Per the germline V gene, CDR1 is MGHRA and CDR2 is YSYEKL. J was trimmed by 3 bases and V by 3 bases; bases with no gene match: 3. The CDR3 sequence is 16 residues long. CDR3: CASSHELAGDTGELFF. The CDR3 DNA reads as TGCGCCAGCAGCCACGAACTAGCGGGAGACACCGGGGAGCTGTTTTTT.

This rearrangement joins TRBV28 to TRBJ2-4; 8 bases line up with TRBD2. The CDR3 sequence is 14 residues long. Trimming at V came to 9 bases and at J to 4 bases, leaving 8 bases not matched to a gene. Germline lookup yields CDR1 MDHEN and CDR2 SYDVKM. Here the CDR3 reads CASFSGATKNIQYF. CDR3 nucleotide sequence: TGTGCCAGTTTTAGCGGGGCTACAAAAAACATTCAGTACTTC.

The chain is built from TRBV21-1 and TRBJ1-1; TRBD1 is the table's D call and was not checked against the DNA. TRBV21-1 is tagged as a pseudogene. The CDR3 contains 14 residues. In nucleotides, the CDR3 is TGTGCCAGCAGCAACCGAGGACAGAACACTGAAGCTTTCTTT. This codes for CASSNRGQNTEAFF.

V is TRBV30 and J is TRBJ1-5; D gene unclear. The germline V gene has CDR1 GTSNPN and CDR2 SVGIG (reference sequence). V was trimmed by 3 bases and J by 7 bases, leaving 13 bases between them. CDR3 length: 13 amino acids. This chain's CDR3 is CAWSLTDTQPQHF. CDR3 coding DNA: TGTGCCTGGAGCCTCACTGACACCCAGCCCCAGCATTTT.

This chain joins TRBV19 and TRBJ1-3; D gene uncertain. Germline CDR1 and CDR2: LNHDA and SQIVND (reference sequence). Trimming removed 11 bases from V and 6 bases from J, with 11 bases in between. This CDR3 region has 11 residues. The CDR3 DNA reads TGTGCCGGGAGGGCGCAAAACACCATATATTTT. Translation: CAGRAQNTIYF.